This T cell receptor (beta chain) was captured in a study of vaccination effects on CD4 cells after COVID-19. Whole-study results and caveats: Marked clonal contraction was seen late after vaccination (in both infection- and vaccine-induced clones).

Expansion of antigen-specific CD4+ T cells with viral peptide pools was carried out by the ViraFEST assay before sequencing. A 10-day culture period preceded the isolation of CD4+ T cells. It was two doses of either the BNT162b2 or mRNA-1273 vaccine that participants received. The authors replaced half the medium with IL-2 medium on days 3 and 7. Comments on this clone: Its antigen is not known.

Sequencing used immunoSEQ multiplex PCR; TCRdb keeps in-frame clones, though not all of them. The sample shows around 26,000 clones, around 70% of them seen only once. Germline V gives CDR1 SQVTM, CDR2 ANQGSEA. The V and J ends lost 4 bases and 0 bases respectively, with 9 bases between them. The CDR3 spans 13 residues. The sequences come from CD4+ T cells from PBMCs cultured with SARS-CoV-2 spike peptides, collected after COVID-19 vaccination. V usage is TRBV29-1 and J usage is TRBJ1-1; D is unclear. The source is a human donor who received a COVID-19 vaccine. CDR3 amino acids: CSVVPFMNTEAFF. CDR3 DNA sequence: TGCAGCGTTGTTCCTTTCATGAACACTGAAGCTTTCTTT. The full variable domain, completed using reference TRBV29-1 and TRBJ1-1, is SAVISQKPSRDICQRGTSLTIQCQVDSQVTMMFWYRQQPGQSLTLIATANQGSEATYESGFVIDKFPISRPNLTFSTLTVSNMSPEDSSIYLCSVVPFMNTEAFFGQGTRLTVV.